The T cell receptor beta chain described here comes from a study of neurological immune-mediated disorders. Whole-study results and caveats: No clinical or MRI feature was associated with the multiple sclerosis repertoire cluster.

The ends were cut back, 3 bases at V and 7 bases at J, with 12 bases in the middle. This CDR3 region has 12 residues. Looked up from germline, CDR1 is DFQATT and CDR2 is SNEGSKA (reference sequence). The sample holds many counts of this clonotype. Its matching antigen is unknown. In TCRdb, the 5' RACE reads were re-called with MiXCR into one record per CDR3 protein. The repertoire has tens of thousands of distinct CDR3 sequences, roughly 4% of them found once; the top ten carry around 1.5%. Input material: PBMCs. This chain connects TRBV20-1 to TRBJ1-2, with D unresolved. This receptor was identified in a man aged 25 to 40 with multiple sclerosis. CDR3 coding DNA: TGCAGTGCTAGTCGTAGGGTGACTGGCTACACCTTC. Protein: CSASRRVTGYTF.